This TCR beta chain emerged from a study of T cells in Graves' hyperthyroidism and ophthalmopathy. On this clonotype: A read error is possible here, since a much larger clone lies one base away.

The CDR3 runs to 18 residues. Trimming cost V 4 bases and J 1 base; bases outside gene matches: 12. Germline lookup yields CDR1 SGHRS and CDR2 YFSETQ. RNA transcripts gave rise to amplified TCR beta CDR3 regions. The primer set for the first-round RT-PCR of the TCR CDR3 was HTBI. TCRdb independently ran MiXCR on the multiplex PCR reads; one entry per CDR3 protein. Of 400,000 to 600,000 distinct CDR3 sequences listed, 15% to 20% are singletons. V and J are TRBV5-1 and TRBJ2-3; 10 bases agree with TRBD2. Sequencing was done on a sample of blood. The sequence was obtained from a woman aged 25-40 years with Graves' ophthalmopathy. The CDR3 region is CASSAGHTGTSGTDTQYF. The CDR3 DNA is TGCGCCAGCAGCGCGGGACATACCGGGACTAGCGGCACAGATACGCAGTATTTT.